The 25 T cell receptor beta chains listed next were all sequenced from one sample in a study of CD8 T cells in Susac syndrome. An amount of RNA that ranged from roughly 0.5 to 1 ug was reverse transcribed with random hexamers. MiXCR was run by TCRdb on the immunoSEQ multiplex PCR reads, yielding one entry per CDR3 protein. The table lists tens of thousands of distinct CDR3 sequences, over 85% of them singletons, with 0.45% to 0.65% in the top ten. Sequenced input: CD8+ T cells from PBMCs. Every receptor here comes from a human donor with multiple sclerosis.

The chain couples TRBV12-3 or TRBV12-4 to TRBJ2-7, with D possibly TRBD2 on 6 matching bases. This CDR3 comprises 15 residues. The germline V and J ends were trimmed by 3 bases and 0 bases, with 12 bases remaining between them. CDR3 loop: CASSLGQGLSYEQYF. In DNA, the CDR3 is TGTGCCAGCAGTTTGGGGCAGGGACTCTCCTACGAGCAGTACTTC.

The rearrangement joins TRBV3-1 to TRBJ2-3; unclear D gene. CDR1 is LGHDT, CDR2 YNNKEL, per germline (reference sequence). CDR3 length equals 13 residues. V was cut by 3 bases and J by 2 bases, with 6 bases left in between. The CDR3 bases are TGTGCCAGCAGCCAGGAAAACACAGATACGCAGTATTTT. It translates to CASSQENTDTQYF.

This chain uses TRBV7-9 with TRBJ2-1, with 9 positions matching TRBD1. The junction had 6 bases not matched to a gene; V was cut back by 6 bases and J by 6 bases. Germline assignment: CDR1 SEHNR and CDR2 FQNEAQ (reference sequence). CDR3 size: 14 residues. The CDR3 here is CASSRTGEANEQFF. The CDR3 bases are TGTGCCAGCAGTAGGACAGGGGAGGCCAATGAGCAGTTCTTC.

This clonotype appeared a single time. The chain links TRBV27 to TRBJ1-5; D gene ambiguous. The length of the CDR3 is 14 residues. CDR1 is MNHEY and CDR2 is SMNVEV in the germline V gene (reference sequence). The V gene lost 2 bases and the J gene lost 6 bases, with 11 bases spanning the gap. The chain's CDR3 is CASSLGPHIQPQHF. Written as DNA, the CDR3 is TGTGCCAGCAGTTTAGGACCGCACATTCAGCCCCAGCATTTT.

V gene TRBV12-3 or TRBV12-4 combines with J gene TRBJ1-2; possibly TRBD1 for D (6 bases). This CDR3 has 14 amino acids. Trimming took 7 bases from V and 6 from J, leaving 18 bases between them. CDR3: CASTQMGGLDGYTF. DNA of the CDR3: TGTGCCAGCACCCAAATGGGGGGGCTGGATGGCTACACCTTC.

The chain recombines TRBV27 with TRBJ2-7; D assignment may be TRBD1 or TRBD2 (5 bases each). The CDR3 is made up of 14 amino acids. The V gene's germline CDR1 is MNHEY and CDR2 SMNVEV (reference sequence). Between the trimmed V and J ends, which lost 6 bases and 2 bases, there was a span of 14 bases. The DNA for the CDR3 is TGTGCCAGCAGGGGACCTGGGGTCCCCTACGAGCAGTACTTC. It codes for CASRGPGVPYEQYF.

The chain couples TRBV10-3 to TRBJ2-3, with 10 bases matching TRBD2. The V gene end was trimmed by 5 bases and the J gene end by 6 bases; junction bases not matched to a gene: 8. CDR3 length: 15 residues. Germline CDR1 is ENHRY and CDR2 is SYGVKD. Here the CDR3 DNA reads TGTGCCATCAGTTCTAGCGGGAGTTTGGCGGATACGCAGTATTTT. Translated: CAISSSGSLADTQYF.

The rearrangement links TRBV7-3 to TRBJ1-1; maybe TRBD1 (5 bases). CDR3 length: 15 residues. The germline CDR1 and CDR2 sequences are SGHTA and FQGTGA. V dropped 2 bases and J dropped 0 bases, with 10 bases sitting between them. CDR3 amino acids: CASSLVGGVNTEAFF. As DNA, the CDR3 is TGTGCCAGCAGCTTAGTCGGGGGAGTGAACACTGAAGCTTTCTTT.

This clonotype showed up just once. The chain recombines TRBV9 with TRBJ2-7; D is tentatively TRBD1 or TRBD2 (5 bases each). Germline loops: CDR1 SGDLS, CDR2 YYNGEE. The CDR3 sequence is 14 residues long. The germline V and J ends were trimmed by 2 bases and 5 bases, with 14 bases remaining between them. Here the CDR3 reads CASSVQRGSDEQYF. CDR3 nucleotide sequence: TGTGCCAGCAGCGTGCAGAGGGGCTCGGACGAGCAGTACTTC.

V and J are TRBV27 and TRBJ2-7, with TRBD1 identical over 7 bases. With V trimmed by 6 bases and J by 6 bases, 5 bases remained unmatched. Germline CDR1 reads MNHEY; CDR2 reads SMNVEV (reference sequence). The length of the CDR3 is 12 residues. CDR3 DNA: TGTGCCAGCAGCTATACAGGGGCCGAGCAGTACTTC. The encoded protein is CASSYTGAEQYF.

This chain connects TRBV12-3 or TRBV12-4 to TRBJ2-3, with 9 bases identical to TRBD2. The CDR3 spans 15 residues. V lost 4 bases, J lost 1 base, and 3 bases stayed unmatched. DNA for the CDR3: TGTGCCAGCAGTTCACCTAGCGGGGGCACAGATACGCAGTATTTT. Protein: CASSSPSGGTDTQYF.

The chain employs TRBV15 and TRBJ2-3; 7 bases fit TRBD1. Germline lookup yields CDR1 LNHNV and CDR2 YYDKDF (reference sequence). J gave up 1 base and V 5 bases, and 3 bases lay outside the gene matches. The CDR3 spans 14 residues. The CDR3 sequence: CATSGDRGTDTQYF. The CDR3 DNA is TGTGCCACCAGCGGCGACAGGGGCACAGATACGCAGTATTTT.

V and J are TRBV24-1 and TRBJ2-5; D might be TRBD1 (6 bases). V lost 4 bases and J 7 bases, leaving 12 bases between the germline ends. Looked up from germline, CDR1 is KGHDR and CDR2 is SFDVKD. CDR3 length equals 13 residues. The CDR3 DNA is TGTGCCACCAGTGAAACAGGGCTAACGACCCAGTACTTC. Its protein is CATSETGLTTQYF.

This chain uses TRBV4-3 with TRBJ2-7; D unclear. The germline V gene encodes CDR1 LGHNA and CDR2 YSLEER. CDR3 length equals 15 residues. V shed 4 bases and J shed 1 base, with 14 bases lying between them. The CDR3 region is CASSPNRARSYEQYF. CDR3 DNA sequence: TGCGCCAGCAGCCCAAATAGGGCTCGGTCCTACGAGCAGTACTTC.

This clonotype was picked up a small number of times. As DNA, the CDR3 is TGTGCCAGCAGCTTGGACTATGGCTACACCTTC. Translated, it gives CASSLDYGYTF. The chain recombines TRBV7-9 with TRBJ1-2, with unresolved D. Germline V CDR1 and CDR2: SEHNR, FQNEAQ (reference sequence). Trimming took off 3 bases at V and 3 bases at J, with 2 bases between the two ends. This CDR3 comprises 11 residues.

The CDR3 coding sequence is TGCAGTGCCCCAAAACTGACTAGCGGGAGCTACAATGAGCAGTTCTTC. It is translated as CSAPKLTSGSYNEQFF. This chain connects TRBV20-1 to TRBJ2-1; TRBD2 agrees at 12 bases. The germline V gene encodes CDR1 DFQATT and CDR2 SNEGSKA (reference sequence). V dropped 6 bases and J dropped 3; count of bases not matched to a gene: 9. CDR3 size: 16 residues.

The gene calls are TRBV7-9 and TRBJ2-7; the match to TRBD2 covers 7 bases. J was trimmed by 4 bases and V by 5 bases; bases with no gene match: 5. This CDR3 is 13 amino acids long. Germline V lookup: CDR1 SEHNR, CDR2 FQNEAQ (reference sequence). CDR3 protein: CASSPAGGYEQYF. CDR3 DNA sequence: TGTGCCAGCAGCCCCGCCGGGGGGTACGAGCAGTACTTC.

The chain links TRBV28 to TRBJ2-1, with 7 nucleotides matching TRBD1. V was clipped by 2 bases and J by 11 bases; unmatched bases: 6. Per germline, CDR1 MDHEN and CDR2 SYDVKM. CDR3 length: 13 residues. The CDR3 DNA reads as TGTGCCAGCAGTTTAGGGGTGGACAGGCAGCAGTTCTTC. This codes for CASSLGVDRQQFF.

This chain links TRBV11-3 with TRBJ2-2, with D unresolved. Germline CDR1 and CDR2: SGHNT and YENEEA. CDR3 length: 11 amino acids. Trimming removed 8 bases from V and 4 bases from J, with 5 bases in between. The CDR3 sequence: CASSSTGELFF. CDR3 sequence (DNA): TGTGCCAGCTCCTCCACCGGGGAGCTGTTTTTT.

This rearrangement joins TRBV7-2 to TRBJ2-7; no definite D call. V shed 2 bases and J shed 4 bases, with 12 bases lying between them. CDR3 length equals 14 residues. The germline V gene has CDR1 SGHTA and CDR2 FQGNSA. The CDR3 nucleotides read TGTGCCAGCAGCTTAATCCTGGGAAGGTACGAGCAGTACTTC. It encodes CASSLILGRYEQYF.

The V call is TRBV3-1, the J call TRBJ1-3; D is unresolved. The length of the CDR3 is 14 residues. The V gene lost 0 bases and the J gene lost 4 bases, with 7 bases spanning the gap. The germline V gene has CDR1 LGHDT and CDR2 YNNKEL (reference sequence). CDR3 sequence (DNA): TGTGCCAGCAGCCAAGATACGGAGGGAAACACCATATATTTT. Amino acids: CASSQDTEGNTIYF.

The genes are TRBV4-3 and TRBJ2-7; 9 nucleotides line up with TRBD2. The germline V gene encodes CDR1 LGHNA and CDR2 YSLEER. V was clipped by 2 bases and J by 3 bases; unmatched bases: 5. This CDR3 spans 15 amino acids. CDR3 loop: CASSQLSGGLYEQYF. The CDR3 DNA reads as TGCGCCAGCAGCCAACTTAGCGGGGGACTCTACGAGCAGTACTTC.

J is TRBJ1-2 and V is TRBV20-1, with D maybe TRBD1 (6 bases). From germline, CDR1 is DFQATT and CDR2 SNEGSKA (reference sequence). This CDR3 has 17 residues. Trimming left V 6 bases short and J 3 bases short, with 26 bases between. CDR3 nucleotides: TGCAGTGCCGCGCCTGGGACAAGAACGATCAGGCACTATGGCTACACCTTC. Its protein is CSAAPGTRTIRHYGYTF.

This chain joins TRBV30 and TRBJ1-5; D is undetermined. Trimming stripped 5 bases from V and 0 bases from J, with 14 bases between. Germline V gene data show CDR1 as GTSNPN and CDR2 as SVGIG (reference sequence). This CDR3 contains 15 residues. In DNA form, the CDR3 reads TGTGCCTGGTCTGGCAAACTCCCTAGCAATCAGCCCCAGCATTTT. Translating gives CAWSGKLPSNQPQHF.

The V gene is TRBV2, the J gene TRBJ2-1, with TRBD2 identical over 9 bases. The V gene end was trimmed by 7 bases and the J gene end by 8 bases; junction bases not matched to a gene: 15. This CDR3 is built from 16 residues. Germline loops: CDR1 SNHLY, CDR2 FYNNEI. CDR3 residues: CASTSPQGLAYDEQFF. The CDR3 DNA reads as TGTGCCAGCACCTCCCCGCAGGGACTAGCTTACGATGAGCAGTTCTTC.